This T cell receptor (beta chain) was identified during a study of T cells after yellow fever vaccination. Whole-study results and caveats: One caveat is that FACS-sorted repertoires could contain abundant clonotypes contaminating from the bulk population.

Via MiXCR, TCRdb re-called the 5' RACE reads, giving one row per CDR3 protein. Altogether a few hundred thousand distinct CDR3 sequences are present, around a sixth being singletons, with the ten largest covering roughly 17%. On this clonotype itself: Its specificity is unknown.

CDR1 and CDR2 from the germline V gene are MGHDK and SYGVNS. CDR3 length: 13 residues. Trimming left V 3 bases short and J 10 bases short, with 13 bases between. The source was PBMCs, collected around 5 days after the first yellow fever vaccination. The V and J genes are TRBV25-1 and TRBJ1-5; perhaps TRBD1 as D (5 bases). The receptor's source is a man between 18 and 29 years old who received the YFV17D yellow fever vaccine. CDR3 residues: CASSDLWGGPQHF. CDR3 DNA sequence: TGTGCCAGCAGTGATCTTTGGGGCGGACCCCAGCATTTT.